One sample yielded the 12 T cell receptor beta chains listed below, sequenced in a study of monozygotic twins with inflammatory bowel disease. TCRdb re-called the 5' RACE reads; one entry per CDR3 protein, DNA not given. The sample is made up of more than 300,000 distinct CDR3 sequences, and the top ten hold 2.5% to 3% of it. What was sequenced was blood. The receptors here all came from a human donor with ulcerative colitis or Crohn's disease, or a healthy co-twin of an affected twin (not recorded which).

The chain has TRBV4-3 and TRBJ2-7; TCRdb reports TRBD1, a call that lacks DNA to check it against. This CDR3 comprises 17 residues. The germline CDR1 and CDR2 sequences are LGHNA and YSLEER. The CDR3 spells CASSQGPFGQGSWEQYF.

The V gene is TRBV12-3 or TRBV12-4, the J gene TRBJ2-5. The length of the CDR3 is 13 residues. CDR3 region: CASSLILGETQYF.

The chain uses TRBV15 and TRBJ2-6; the D call of TRBD1 rests on TCRdb alone, since no DNA is present to check it. This CDR3 comprises 18 residues. CDR1 is LNHNV, CDR2 YYDKDF, per germline (reference sequence). The chain's CDR3 is CATSRPGPSLSGANVLTF.

This chain uses TRBV20-1 with TRBJ2-1; no DNA is available, so the TRBD2 call from TCRdb remains unchecked. The length of the CDR3 is 15 residues. Germline lookup yields CDR1 DFQATT and CDR2 SNEGSKA (reference sequence). The CDR3 reads CSATGTSGAYNEQFF.

The J gene is TRBJ2-7, the V gene TRBV20-1; TCRdb's D call, TRBD1, is unchecked because there is no DNA. Germline V gene lookup returns CDR1 DFQATT and CDR2 SNEGSKA (reference sequence). The CDR3 runs to 12 residues. Here the CDR3 reads CSASIQGSVQYF.

The chain links TRBV24-1 to TRBJ2-7; TCRdb proposes TRBD2, but this gene call is untestable without DNA. Germline CDR1 is KGHDR and CDR2 is SFDVKD. CDR3 size: 15 residues. CDR3 region: CATSDRGAKSYEQYF.

CDR3 in amino acids: CSAISPGQGSRSPLHF. The rearrangement joins TRBV20-1 to TRBJ1-6; TCRdb calls TRBD1, which cannot be checked without DNA. The CDR3 runs to 16 residues. CDR1 is DFQATT and CDR2 is SNEGSKA in the germline V gene (reference sequence).

The gene calls are TRBV5-1 and TRBJ1-1; absent DNA, TCRdb's TRBD1 call cannot be checked. The CDR3 is 13 residues long. CDR1 and CDR2 (germline): SGHRS, YFSETQ. This chain's CDR3 is CASSTGQSTEAFF.

The V and J genes are TRBV7-8 and TRBJ2-4; TCRdb returns TRBD1, unconfirmable since there is no DNA. The CDR3 totals 18 residues. CDR1 and CDR2 from the germline V gene are SGHVS and FQNEAQ. CDR3 residues: CASSLAGTLLLAKNIQYF.

The V call is TRBV4-3, the J call TRBJ1-5. The CDR3 is made up of 15 amino acids. Germline V CDR1 and CDR2: LGHNA, YSLEER. The CDR3 here is CASSQDAGGNQPQHF.

This chain links TRBV5-1 with TRBJ2-1; the TRBD2 assignment by TCRdb is unverifiable without DNA. The length of the CDR3 is 20 residues. From germline, CDR1 is SGHRS and CDR2 YFSETQ. The CDR3 is CASSRPTLTSGGAAYNEQFF.

The chain carries TRBV5-1 and TRBJ1-1; TCRdb picks TRBD1, but there is no DNA to check that call. CDR3 length: 15 amino acids. Germline CDR1 and CDR2: SGHRS and YFSETQ. CDR3 amino acids: CASSLAGRVDTEAFF.